This TCR beta chain is from a study of Graves' ophthalmopathy and Graves' hyperthyroidism. Hyperthyroidism showing no ophthalmopathy within 18 months of follow-up was stable. Among the hyperthyroidism patients, all were newly diagnosed, aged 18 to 65, with under 2 months' duration. Physicians reached a diagnosis by relying on clinical symptoms, serum thyroxine, TRAb, thyroid ultrasound and orbital computed tomography. For repertoire sequencing, the TCR beta CDR3 regions were amplified from RNA transcripts. First-round RT-PCR with HTBI primers preceded a second-round multiplex PCR. TCRdb re-analysed the multiplex PCR reads in MiXCR, keeping a single row per CDR3 protein. The data show some 350,000 distinct CDR3 sequences, roughly 17% seen once. This clonotype was recorded many times. The source is an adult woman with stable Graves' hyperthyroidism. The source material was peripheral blood.

The CDR3 DNA is TGTGCCAGTAGTATTGCAGGGAAGAGCAATCAGCCCCAGCATTTT. It codes for CASSIAGKSNQPQHF. The gene calls are TRBV19 and TRBJ1-5; perhaps TRBD1 as D (5 bases). Germline V gene lookup returns CDR1 LNHDA and CDR2 SQIVND (reference sequence). Trimming removed 3 bases from V and 1 base from J, with 10 bases in between. The CDR3 sequence is 15 residues long. The full variable domain, in which reference TRBV19 and TRBJ1-5 provide the parts outside the CDR3, is DGGITQSPKYLFRKEGQNVTLSCEQNLNHDAMYWYRQDPGQGLRLIYYSQIVNDFQKGDIAEGYSVSREKKESFPLTVTSAQKNPTAFYLCASSIAGKSNQPQHFGDGTRLSIL.